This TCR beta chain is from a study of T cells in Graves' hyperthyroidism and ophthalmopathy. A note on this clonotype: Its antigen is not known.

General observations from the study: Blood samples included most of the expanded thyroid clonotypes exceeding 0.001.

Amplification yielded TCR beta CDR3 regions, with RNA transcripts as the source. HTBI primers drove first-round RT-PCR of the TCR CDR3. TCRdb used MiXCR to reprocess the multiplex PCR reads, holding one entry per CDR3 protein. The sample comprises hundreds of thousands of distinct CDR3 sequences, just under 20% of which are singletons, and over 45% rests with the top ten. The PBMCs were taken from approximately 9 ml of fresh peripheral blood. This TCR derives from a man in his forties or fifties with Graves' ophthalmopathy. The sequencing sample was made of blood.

CDR3 amino acids: CASSVGPGGGDGYTF. The CDR3 DNA reads TGTGCCAGCAGCGTGGGTCCGGGGGGGGGAGATGGCTACACCTTC. V is TRBV9 and J is TRBJ1-2; D is perhaps TRBD1 (5 bases). The CDR3 extends over 15 amino acids. The V gene's germline CDR1 is SGDLS and CDR2 YYNGEE. V was clipped by 2 bases and J by 6 bases, with 17 bases between them.